The 8 T cell receptor beta chains presented below share a single source sample, sequenced in a study of T cell repertoires in cytomegalovirus infection. The antigens for these receptors are not known. TCRdb analysed the reads with MiXCR anew, one entry per CDR3 protein. The data contain roughly 990,000 distinct CDR3 sequences, under 40% of them singletons. The sequencing here drew on cultured CD8+ T cells from PBMCs, taken from culture after CMV antigen stimulation. Receptors originate from a human donor in good health (CMV status not recorded). Some clones in this sample may be carry-over from other donors' samples.

This clonotype was seen more than once but under ten times. The chain carries TRBV27 and TRBJ2-5; D gene ambiguous. V gave up 6 bases and J gave up 4 bases, with 9 bases separating them. Per the germline V gene, CDR1 is MNHEY and CDR2 is SMNVEV (reference sequence). This CDR3 comprises 12 residues. CDR3 in amino acids: CASRGSAETQYF. The CDR3 region has the DNA TGTGCCAGCAGAGGCAGTGCAGAGACCCAGTACTTC.

This sequence joins TRBV2 and TRBJ2-7; 7 bases map to TRBD1. Germline V gene lookup returns CDR1 SNHLY and CDR2 FYNNEI. The CDR3 loop spans 15 amino acids. With V trimmed by 4 bases and J by 0 bases, 6 bases remained unmatched. CDR3 region: CASSVWDSRSYEQYF. As DNA, the CDR3 is TGTGCCAGCAGTGTATGGGACAGCCGCTCCTACGAGCAGTACTTC. The complete variable domain, with remaining parts taken from reference TRBV2 and TRBJ2-7, reads EPEVTQTPSHQVTQMGQEVILRCVPISNHLYFYWYRQILGQKVEFLVSFYNNEISEKSEIFDDQFSVERPDGSNFTLKIRSTKLEDSAMYFCASSVWDSRSYEQYFGPGTRLTVT.

This rearrangement joins TRBV5-4 to TRBJ2-3; no clear D gene. CDR3 length equals 12 residues. With 2 bases removed from V and 6 bases from J, the gap between germline ends came to 7 bases. Germline-derived CDR1 and CDR2 are SGHNT and YYREEE (reference sequence). CDR3 sequence reads: CASSFSRDTQYF. CDR3 coding DNA: TGTGCCAGCAGCTTTAGTAGGGATACGCAGTATTTT.

This clonotype turned up a few times. CDR3 DNA sequence: TGTGCCAGCAGCTTGGGGGACTTGAACTATGGCTACACCTTC. Translated, it gives CASSLGDLNYGYTF. The V gene is TRBV7-9, the J gene TRBJ1-2; a possible D gene is TRBD1 (5 bases). The CDR3 length is 14 residues. Trimming took 3 bases from V and 2 from J, leaving 10 bases between them. The germline V gene has CDR1 SEHNR and CDR2 FQNEAQ (reference sequence).

The genes are TRBV2 and TRBJ2-2; 8 positions agree with TRBD1. The CDR3 extends over 17 amino acids. CDR1 SNHLY and CDR2 FYNNEI come from the germline V gene. The ends lost 5 bases at V and 3 bases at J; junction bases unmatched: 11. The CDR3: CASSRGRGPWDTGELFF. CDR3 DNA sequence: TGTGCCAGCAGTAGAGGCAGGGGGCCTTGGGACACCGGGGAGCTGTTTTTT.

The chain links TRBV25-1 to TRBJ2-7; possibly TRBD2 for D (5 bases). Per the germline V gene, CDR1 is MGHDK and CDR2 is SYGVNS. V was trimmed by 5 bases and J by 2 bases, leaving 22 bases between them. The CDR3 has 17 residues. CDR3 DNA: TGTGCCAGCAGTTTCCCCAGCTTGGAGCGGCGCACCTACGAGCAGTACTTC. Protein product: CASSFPSLERRTYEQYF.

This clonotype has only a few counts. The chain combines TRBV6-2 or TRBV6-3 with TRBJ1-2; TRBD1 matches 7 bases. J was trimmed by 1 base and V by 5 bases; bases with no gene match: 7. The germline V gene has CDR1 MNHEY and CDR2 SVGEGT. The CDR3 spans 15 residues. The CDR3 DNA sequence: TGTGCCAGCAGTGAACCGCGGGACAGTAACTATGGCTACACCTTC. Translating it yields CASSEPRDSNYGYTF.

This clonotype was picked up many times. V usage is TRBV7-2 and J usage is TRBJ2-5; the D is unclear. Trimming left V 2 bases short and J 2 bases short, with 12 bases between. Germline V gene data show CDR1 as SGHTA and CDR2 as FQGNSA. There are 15 residues in the CDR3. The DNA for the CDR3 is TGTGCCAGCAGCTTATCTTCAGAGACGCAAGAGACCCAGTACTTC. As protein: CASSLSSETQETQYF.